This TCR beta chain was recorded in a study of beta chain features in type 1 diabetes. Findings of the study overall: VDJ junctions from type 1 diabetes patients carried fewer insertions and larger deletions. Researchers report that Type 1 diabetes patients had moderately but significantly shorter TCRB CDR3s across all four CD4+ subsets. Researchers caution that PCR might favor shorter templates, equally among patients and controls.

The CDR3 has 14 amino acids. Germline loops: CDR1 SGHRS, CDR2 YFSETQ. Trimming at V came to 0 bases and at J to 3 bases, leaving 3 bases not matched to a gene. Every donor provided one heparinised blood draw, which averaged about 120 mL. Sorting that relied on CD45RO/CCR7/CD25/CD127/CD95/CD27 yielded CD4+ naive, central memory, regulatory and stem cell-like memory cells. Isolated RNA was reverse transcribed in full, so expressed TCRB transcripts were sequenced. Libraries were prepared by immunoSEQ multiplex PCR; TCRdb keeps only in-frame clonotypes and omits some of them. The data hold about 740,000 clones, with around an eighth observed a single time. With respect to this clone: Its antigen is not known. The sample contains more than one DNA sequence encoding this CDR3.

The sequence was collected from a man younger than 35 with type 1 diabetes. The chain uses TRBV5-1 and TRBJ2-7; 7 bases are shared with TRBD1. Sequenced sample: naive CD4+ T cells from blood. The CDR3: CASSLAGTDYEQYF. CDR3 nucleotides: TGCGCCAGCAGCTTGGCCGGGACAGACTACGAGCAGTACTTC.